Listed below are T cell receptor beta chains from one sample, sequenced in a study of blood T cell repertoires in COVID-19. This table comes from immunoSEQ multiplex PCR, and its TCRdb copy is limited to in-frame clones, with some not included. This table has roughly 100,000 clones, roughly 80% appearing once. Sequencing was done on a sample of peripheral blood. The receptor set was obtained from a human donor in a cohort sampled during active COVID-19. Each CDR3 is given with its conserved first and last residue. The D gene is left open where the match is weak. A clone size is listed for some rows: how often the clone was seen (once, few, many), or a class if it is expanded.

D: NA
V: TRBV7-2
size: NA
J: TRBJ1-2
CDR3: CASSRPELVYGYTF
DNA: TGTGCCAGCAGTCGACCGGAGCTAGTTTATGGCTACACCTTC

D: NA
V: TRBV23-1
size: once
J: TRBJ1-5
CDR3: CASSQSGAQQSQPQHF
DNA: TGCGCCAGCAGTCAATCGGGGGCCCAGCAGAGTCAGCCCCAGCATTTT

D: TRBD2
V: TRBV6-2/TRBV6-3
size: NA
J: TRBJ2-3
CDR3: CASSYGAGLVYWDTQYF
DNA: TGTGCCAGCAGTTACGGAGCGGGGCTTGTTTATTGGGATACGCAGTATTTT

D: NA
V: TRBV15
size: NA
J: TRBJ1-4
CDR3: CATSRNYWVSEKLFF
DNA: TGTGCCACCAGCAGAAACTACTGGGTATCGGAAAAACTGTTTTTT

D: TRBD1
V: TRBV5-1
size: NA
J: TRBJ2-7
CDR3: CASSGQGREQYF
DNA: TGCGCCAGCAGCGGACAGGGACGCGAGCAGTACTTC

D: NA
V: TRBV27
size: NA
J: TRBJ1-6
CDR3: CASGGFGLSPLHF
DNA: TGTGCCTCCGGCGGGTTTGGGCTGTCACCCCTCCACTTT

D: NA
V: TRBV19
size: NA
J: TRBJ2-5
CDR3: CASSNSPGQWETQYF
DNA: TGTGCCAGTAGTAACTCTCCGGGACAATGGGAGACCCAGTACTTC

D: NA
V: TRBV7-3
size: NA
J: TRBJ2-6
CDR3: CASSLFGSGANVLTF
DNA: TGTGCCAGCAGCTTATTCGGGTCTGGGGCCAACGTCCTGACTTTC

D: TRBD1
V: TRBV6-1
size: NA
J: TRBJ1-5
CDR3: CASSETGERDQPQHF
DNA: TGTGCCAGCAGTGAGACAGGGGAAAGGGATCAGCCCCAGCATTTT

D: TRBD1
V: TRBV2
size: NA
J: TRBJ2-2
CDR3: CASSVQGAPTGELFF
DNA: TGTGCCAGCAGTGTACAGGGGGCTCCCACCGGGGAGCTGTTTTTT

D: NA
V: TRBV5-6
size: NA
J: TRBJ2-3
CDR3: CASSLGLDTQYF
DNA: TGTGCCAGCAGCTTGGGGCTAGATACGCAGTATTTT

D: TRBD2
V: TRBV9
size: NA
J: TRBJ2-1
CDR3: CASSVGSSGGGLSYNEQFF
DNA: TGTGCCAGCAGCGTAGGATCTAGCGGGGGAGGGCTCTCCTACAATGAGCAGTTCTTC

D: NA
V: TRBV5-1
size: NA
J: TRBJ1-1
CDR3: CASSLGGDTEAFF
DNA: TGCGCCAGCAGCTTAGGGGGGGACACTGAAGCTTTCTTT

D: TRBD2
V: TRBV7-3
size: NA
J: TRBJ2-3
CDR3: CASSGGSGGPSTDTQYF
DNA: TGTGCCAGCTCCGGTGGGAGCGGGGGACCTAGCACAGATACGCAGTATTTT

D: TRBD1
V: TRBV4-3
size: NA
J: TRBJ1-1
CDR3: CASSQGLHTEAFF
DNA: TGCGCCAGCTCACAGGGGTTGCACACTGAAGCTTTCTTT

D: TRBD1
V: TRBV5-1
size: NA
J: TRBJ1-6
CDR3: CASSTGTGLAPLHF
DNA: TGCGCCAGCAGCACAGGGACAGGGTTGGCGCCCCTCCACTTT

D: NA
V: TRBV7-9
size: NA
J: TRBJ2-5
CDR3: CASSIRGSETQYF
DNA: TGTGCCAGCAGCATACGAGGATCGGAGACCCAGTACTTC